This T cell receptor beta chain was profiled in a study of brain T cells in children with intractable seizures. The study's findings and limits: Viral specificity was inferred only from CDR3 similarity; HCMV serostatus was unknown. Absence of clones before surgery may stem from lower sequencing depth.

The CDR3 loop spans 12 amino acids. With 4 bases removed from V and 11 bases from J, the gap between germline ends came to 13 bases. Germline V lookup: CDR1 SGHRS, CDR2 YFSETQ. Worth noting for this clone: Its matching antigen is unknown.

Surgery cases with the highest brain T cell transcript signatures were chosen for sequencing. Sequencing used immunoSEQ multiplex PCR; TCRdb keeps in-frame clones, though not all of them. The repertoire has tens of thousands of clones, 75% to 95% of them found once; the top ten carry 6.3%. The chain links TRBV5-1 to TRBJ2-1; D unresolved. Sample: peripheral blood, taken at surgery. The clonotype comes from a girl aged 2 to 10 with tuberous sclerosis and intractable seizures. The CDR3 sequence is CASSPERPKQFF. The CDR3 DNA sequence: TGCGCCAGCAGCCCCGAGAGGCCTAAGCAGTTCTTC.